What follows is one T cell receptor beta chain and its context. Its antigen is currently unknown. A much larger clone differs by one base, so this may be a read error. The conserved final phenylalanine or tryptophan is absent from the CDR3, which likely points to a read error. This sample stems from a study of regulatory T cells in long-lasting Graves disease. Indicated time point: persistent/refractory GD, antithyroid drugs over 5 years with positive TRAb. Extracted RNA from PBMCs served as the source of the TCR library. Trimming took off 2 bases at V and 3 bases at J, with 10 bases between the two ends. There are 13 residues in the CDR3. Germline CDR1 and CDR2: DFQATT and SNEGSKA (reference sequence). Construction of TCR beta libraries relied on iRepertoire HTBI primers and on Arm-PCR targeting CDR3 regions. TCRdb used MiXCR to reprocess the multiplex PCR reads, holding one entry per CDR3 protein. The sample has roughly 490,000 distinct CDR3 sequences, about 20% seen once; the top ten hold approximately 14%.

Whole-study results and caveats: Patients with persistent disease showed a bias toward TRBV28, TRBJ1-2 and TRBJ2-5.

This sequence originates from a female donor with Graves disease. V is TRBV20-1 and J is TRBJ2-5, with D possibly matching TRBD2 (6 bases). Sample: peripheral blood mononuclear cells (PBMCs), taken when the disease was refractory, from a patient treated with antithyroid drugs. The CDR3 DNA is TGCAGTGCTAGAAACGAGCGGGAAGAGACCCAGTACTAC. Protein product: CSARNEREETQYY.